A single sample gave rise to the 31 T cell receptor beta chains below, sequenced in a study of blood T cell repertoires in COVID-19. The repertoire was sequenced with immunoSEQ multiplex PCR; TCRdb's copy has only in-frame clones and lacks some. There are around 300,000 clones in the sample; about four fifths occur only once, and approximately 10% lies in the top ten. The specimen sequenced was peripheral blood. The receptors shown here come from a woman aged 45-59 years who had recovered from COVID-19.

V is TRBV10-1 and J is TRBJ2-7, with 7 bases lining up with TRBD1. Germline-derived CDR1 and CDR2 are WNHNN and SYGVQD (reference sequence). This CDR3 spans 14 amino acids. V lost 8 bases and J lost 1; bases outside the gene matches: 8. Written as DNA, the CDR3 is TGCGCCAGCGAACTACAGGGGTGTTCCTACGAGCAGTACTTC. Translation: CASELQGCSYEQYF.

The chain joins TRBV25-1 to TRBJ2-3; 8 bases match TRBD1. V dropped 4 bases and J dropped 1; count of bases not matched to a gene: 1. Germline-derived CDR1 and CDR2 are MGHDK and SYGVNS. The CDR3 is 14 residues long. CDR3 sequence: CASSVTGGTDTQYF. The CDR3 region has the DNA TGTGCCAGCAGTGTGACAGGGGGCACAGATACGCAGTATTTT.

This clone was detected only a few times. This CDR3 is CASRTDGLNQPQHF. The CDR3 DNA sequence: TGTGCCAGCAGGACGGACGGACTCAATCAGCCCCAGCATTTT. This rearrangement joins TRBV2 to TRBJ1-5; no reliable D call. From germline, CDR1 is SNHLY and CDR2 FYNNEI. CDR3 length: 14 residues. V lost 6 bases and J lost 3, with 12 bases in between.

This chain connects TRBV19 to TRBJ1-3; 8 nucleotides agree with TRBD1. V shed 5 bases and J 0 bases; nucleotides not matched to a gene: 6. This CDR3 region has 16 residues. The germline V gene encodes CDR1 LNHDA and CDR2 SQIVND (reference sequence). CDR3 amino acids: CASSSTGDYSGNTIYF. The CDR3 DNA reads TGTGCCAGTAGTTCGACAGGGGATTACTCTGGAAACACCATATATTTT.

The chain employs TRBV7-2 and TRBJ2-1, with TRBD2 matching 12 bases. Germline V gene data show CDR1 as SGHTA and CDR2 as FQGNSA. The CDR3 has 19 residues. Germline trimming cut 1 base from V and 5 bases from J; bases unmatched to any gene: 12. The CDR3 reads CASSLDFPSGRAVDNEQFF. DNA for the CDR3: TGTGCCAGCAGCTTAGATTTCCCTAGCGGGAGGGCCGTAGACAATGAGCAGTTCTTC.

The chain couples TRBV6-5 to TRBJ1-3; tentative D call: TRBD1 (5 bases). CDR3 length equals 14 residues. The germline V gene encodes CDR1 MNHEY and CDR2 SVGAGI. Between the trimmed V and J ends, which lost 10 bases and 4 bases, there was a span of 17 bases. Here the CDR3 DNA reads TGTGCCACCAAATCACAGGTTCCCGGAAACACCATATATTTT. Its protein is CATKSQVPGNTIYF.

This clone appeared a few times. The chain uses TRBV7-2 and TRBJ2-6; TRBD1 matches 8 bases. The length of the CDR3 is 17 residues. J gave up 2 bases and V 0 bases, and 3 bases lay outside the gene matches. The germline gives CDR1 SGHTA, CDR2 FQGNSA. This chain's CDR3 is CASSLATGVAGANVLTF. As DNA, the CDR3 is TGTGCCAGCAGCTTAGCGACAGGGGTTGCTGGGGCCAACGTCCTGACTTTC.

The CDR3 DNA follows: TGTGCCAGCAGTGTGGGGAGTACTGAAGCTTTCTTT. It codes for CASSVGSTEAFF. The rearrangement uses TRBV7-9 and TRBJ1-1, with unresolved D. Trimming left V 6 bases short and J 5 bases short, with 10 bases between. CDR3 length: 12 amino acids. From germline, CDR1 is SEHNR and CDR2 FQNEAQ (reference sequence). Based on the CDR3 plus reference TRBV7-9 and TRBJ1-1, the full variable domain is DTGVSQNPRHKITKRGQNVTFRCDPISEHNRLYWYRQTLGQGPEFLTYFQNEAQLEKSRLLSDRFSAERPKGSFSTLEIQRTEQGDSAMYLCASSVGSTEAFFGQGTRLTVV.

The rearrangement links TRBV19 to TRBJ1-5; D gene ambiguous. V lost 6 bases and J lost 8, with 14 bases in between. Germline V lookup: CDR1 LNHDA, CDR2 SQIVND (reference sequence). The length of the CDR3 is 13 residues. The DNA of the CDR3 is TGTGCCAGTAGCCGTACCTATTTTGAGCCCCAGCATTTT. This translates into CASSRTYFEPQHF.

In this sample, this clone turned up a few times. The gene calls are TRBV7-2 and TRBJ1-3, with 8 positions matching TRBD1. Germline V gene sequence: CDR1 SGHTA, CDR2 FQGNSA. The CDR3 runs 15 residues. V was pared by 4 bases and J by 4 bases, with 6 bases of the junction left unmatched. The CDR3 region is CASSSLTGVGNTIYF. The CDR3 DNA is TGTGCCAGCAGCTCCCTGACAGGGGTCGGAAACACCATATATTTT.

The chain joins TRBV3-1 (or the pseudogene TRBV3-2) to TRBJ2-1; 13 nucleotides line up with TRBD2. The germline V gene has CDR1 LGHDT and CDR2 YNNKEL (reference sequence). V lost 5 bases and J lost 8; bases outside the gene matches: 6. The CDR3 runs to 15 residues. The CDR3 DNA is TGTGCCAGCAGCTCGACTAGCGGGGGGCGGGATGAGCAGTTCTTC. Protein product: CASSSTSGGRDEQFF.

The chain combines TRBV25-1 with TRBJ2-3; 11 positions agree with TRBD2. Trimming took 8 bases from V and 0 from J; bases not matched to a gene: 13. From germline, CDR1 is MGHDK and CDR2 SYGVNS. CDR3 length: 18 amino acids. CDR3 region: CASARPLAGGSSTDTQYF. In DNA form, the CDR3 reads TGTGCCAGCGCCCGCCCGCTAGCGGGGGGTTCTAGCACAGATACGCAGTATTTT.

The gene calls are TRBV5-1 and TRBJ1-3, with D uncertain. The CDR3 consists of 16 residues. Germline CDR1 and CDR2: SGHRS and YFSETQ. The germline V and J ends were trimmed by 0 bases and 0 bases, with 10 bases remaining between them. Written as DNA, the CDR3 is TGCGCCAGCAGCTTGGCCGCCGTACACTCTGGAAACACCATATATTTT. This codes for CASSLAAVHSGNTIYF.

V and J are TRBV27 and TRBJ2-1; D ambiguous. The germline V and J ends were trimmed by 7 bases and 4 bases, with 8 bases remaining between them. The CDR3 spans 12 residues. Germline values: CDR1 MNHEY, CDR2 SMNVEV (reference sequence). CDR3 coding DNA: TGTGCCAGCATTGGTGCGTACAATGAGCAGTTCTTC. This translates into CASIGAYNEQFF.

This clone occurred once. CDR3 region: CASSHRGSNQPQHF. For the CDR3, the DNA is TGTGCCAGTAGTCACAGGGGGAGCAATCAGCCCCAGCATTTT. The chain couples TRBV19 to TRBJ1-5; 8 nucleotides match TRBD1. Germline lookup yields CDR1 LNHDA and CDR2 SQIVND (reference sequence). The V and J ends lost 5 bases and 1 base, in that order; junction bases with no gene match: 1. The length of the CDR3 is 14 residues. The full variable domain, rest sourced from reference TRBV19 and TRBJ1-5, is DGGITQSPKYLFRKEGQNVTLSCEQNLNHDAMYWYRQDPGQGLRLIYYSQIVNDFQKGDIAEGYSVSREKKESFPLTVTSAQKNPTAFYLCASSHRGSNQPQHFGDGTRLSIL.

The V gene is TRBV6-2 or TRBV6-3, the J gene TRBJ2-1; TRBD2 agrees at 14 bases. Germline V gives CDR1 MNHEY, CDR2 SVGEGT. CDR3 length: 16 residues. V trimming: 4 bases; J trimming: 4 bases; junction bases outside the gene matches: 3. CDR3 DNA sequence: TGTGCCAGCAGTTCCGGACTAGCGGGGGGTTACAATGAGCAGTTCTTC. Its protein is CASSSGLAGGYNEQFF.

The genes are TRBV11-2 and TRBJ2-7, with TRBD1 as a possible D gene (6 bases). The CDR3 sequence is 16 residues long. The ends were cut back, 5 bases at V and 2 bases at J, with 19 bases in the middle. In germline, CDR1 is SGHAT, CDR2 FQNNGV. The CDR3 spells CASSQGPGVVTYEQYF. As DNA, the CDR3 is TGTGCCAGCAGCCAGGGGCCAGGGGTAGTTACCTACGAGCAGTACTTC.

The chain links TRBV19 to TRBJ2-7; D remains unclear. Germline CDR1 LNHDA, CDR2 SQIVND (reference sequence). The CDR3 has 12 residues. V was shortened by 3 bases and J by 4 bases, with 7 bases between the two germline ends. The CDR3 is CASSMSGYEQYF. The CDR3 DNA sequence: TGTGCCAGTAGTATGTCCGGGTACGAGCAGTACTTC.

The CDR3 region is CASSYSTGNTEAFF. The CDR3 DNA follows: TGTGCCAGCAGTTACTCGACAGGGAACACTGAAGCTTTCTTT. The chain couples TRBV6-6 to TRBJ1-1, with D perhaps matching TRBD1 (6 bases). CDR3 length equals 14 residues. CDR1 is MNHNY, CDR2 SVGAGI, per germline (reference sequence). V was clipped by 0 bases and J by 1 base, with 6 bases between them.

The rearrangement uses TRBV24-1 and TRBJ1-2; D gene ambiguous. The CDR3 consists of 12 residues. The germline CDR1 and CDR2 sequences are KGHDR and SFDVKD. V was cut by 9 bases and J by 3 bases, with 10 bases left in between. The CDR3 nucleotides are TGTGCCACCTTCTCCCAGGACTATGGCTACACCTTC. Protein: CATFSQDYGYTF.

V and J are TRBV7-6 and TRBJ2-7; the match to TRBD1 covers 7 bases. CDR3 length equals 16 residues. Germline V gene lookup returns CDR1 SGHVS and CDR2 FNYEAQ. V lost 3 bases to trimming and J lost 3 bases; unmatched junction nucleotides: 11. This CDR3 is CASSFYGGQVRYEQYF. The CDR3 DNA sequence: TGTGCCAGCAGCTTCTACGGCGGACAGGTGCGCTACGAGCAGTACTTC.

J is TRBJ2-7 and V is TRBV6-5, with TRBD2 matching 9 bases. The CDR3 totals 13 residues. After removal of 7 bases from V and 6 bases from J, the junction contained 7 bases not matched to a gene. Germline V lookup: CDR1 MNHEY, CDR2 SVGAGI. CDR3 residues: CASTRSGGVEQYF. The CDR3 DNA reads as TGTGCCAGCACCCGTAGCGGGGGCGTCGAGCAGTACTTC.

This chain connects TRBV2 to TRBJ2-1, with 11 bases that match TRBD2. The CDR3 runs to 16 residues. Looked up from germline, CDR1 is SNHLY and CDR2 is FYNNEI. Unmatched junction bases numbered 5, after V lost 5 bases and J lost 2 bases. This CDR3 reads CASSIGTSGTYNEQFF. The CDR3 DNA reads TGTGCCAGCAGTATTGGGACTAGCGGAACCTACAATGAGCAGTTCTTC.

The chain carries TRBV9 and TRBJ1-2, with 9 bases that match TRBD1. This CDR3 contains 13 residues. Germline CDR1 is SGDLS and CDR2 is YYNGEE. V was clipped by 3 bases and J by 7 bases; unmatched bases: 4. CDR3 protein: CASSGRTGVGYTF. In DNA, the CDR3 is TGTGCCAGCAGCGGCCGGACAGGGGTTGGCTACACCTTC.

The sample holds many counts of this clone. This chain uses TRBV27 with TRBJ2-6; a weak D match, TRBD1 (6 bases). V lost 2 bases, J lost 0 bases, and 14 bases lay in between. Germline CDR1 MNHEY, CDR2 SMNVEV (reference sequence). The CDR3 has 18 amino acids. The CDR3 protein is CASSLMGAEFSGANVLTF. In nucleotides, the CDR3 is TGTGCCAGCAGTTTAATGGGGGCCGAATTCTCTGGGGCCAACGTCCTGACTTTC.

This sequence joins TRBV5-4 and TRBJ2-7; perhaps TRBD2 as D (6 bases). Germline V CDR1 and CDR2: SGHNT, YYREEE (reference sequence). The CDR3 is made up of 12 amino acids. The V and J ends lost 3 bases and 4 bases respectively, with 8 bases between them. The CDR3 here is CASSSRGYEQYF. CDR3 DNA: TGTGCCAGCAGCTCCCGGGGGTACGAGCAGTACTTC.

This chain uses TRBV6-5 with TRBJ1-5; 7 positions match TRBD1. V was clipped by 6 bases and J by 4 bases; unmatched bases: 3. The CDR3 contains 13 residues. From germline, CDR1 is MNHEY and CDR2 SVGAGI. The CDR3 nucleotides are TGTGCCAGCAGGTCGACAGGGAATCAGCCCCAGCATTTT. Translating it yields CASRSTGNQPQHF.

J is TRBJ2-6 and V is TRBV4-3, with D unclear. The V end was cut by 2 bases, the J end by 0 bases, with 5 bases between. This CDR3 is 15 amino acids long. The germline CDR1 and CDR2 sequences are LGHNA and YSLEER. In nucleotides, the CDR3 is TGCGCCAGCAGCCAACTCAGCTCTGGGGCCAACGTCCTGACTTTC. It translates to CASSQLSSGANVLTF.

The chain combines TRBV28 with TRBJ1-4; 11 nucleotides match TRBD1. From germline, CDR1 is MDHEN and CDR2 SYDVKM. The CDR3 length is 14 residues. Unmatched junction bases numbered 5, after V lost 10 bases and J lost 4 bases. CDR3 coding DNA: TGTGCCACCGGGACAGGGGGAAGTAATGAAAAACTGTTTTTT. As protein: CATGTGGSNEKLFF.

This chain joins TRBV6-2 or TRBV6-3 and TRBJ1-2, with 7 bases identical to TRBD1. CDR3 length: 14 residues. In germline, CDR1 is MNHEY, CDR2 SVGEGT. The V segment lost 1 base and the J segment 8 bases; nucleotides outside the gene matches: 7. The CDR3 spells CASSYFEGASGYTF. The CDR3 DNA reads TGTGCCAGCAGTTACTTCGAGGGGGCAAGCGGCTACACCTTC.

The rearrangement uses TRBV5-1 and TRBJ2-6; D gene uncertain. The CDR3 is 15 amino acids. Germline CDR1 reads SGHRS; CDR2 reads YFSETQ. V was trimmed by 0 bases and J by 0 bases, leaving 4 bases between them. CDR3 loop: CASSLESSGANVLTF. The CDR3 DNA reads TGCGCCAGCAGCTTGGAGAGCTCTGGGGCCAACGTCCTGACTTTC.